The rows below give T cell receptor beta chains drawn from one sample of a study of T-cell reconstitution after alpha-beta-depleted transplantation in children. In TCRdb, the PCR reads were re-called with MiXCR into one record per CDR3 protein. The sample carries fewer than 700,000 distinct CDR3 sequences, 13% recorded once. This specimen was PBMCs, mostly from graft donor cells, taken 360 days after TCRalphabeta/CD19-depleted stem cell transplant. The receptors stem from a male patient under 18 who had a stem cell transplant for acute myeloid leukemia, so the T cells may come from the graft donor. Both conserved end residues are part of each CDR3. The D gene is left open where the match is weak. Clone size is shown for a subset of rows, as once, few, many or a class of expanded clone.

d_call,j_call,v_call,clone_size,cdr3_aa,cdr3_nt
-,TRBJ2-3,TRBV20-1,-,CSARDQRTTRDTQYF,TGCAGTGCTAGAGATCAAAGGACTACAAGAGATACGCAGTATTTT
-,TRBJ1-2,TRBV20-1,few,CSAYQGLYGYTF,TGCAGTGCTTACCAGGGGCTGTATGGCTACACCTTC
TRBD1,TRBJ2-7,TRBV6-2/TRBV6-3,few,CASSYPGQVSYEQYF,TGTGCCAGCAGTTACCCGGGACAGGTGAGCTACGAGCAGTACTTC
TRBD2,TRBJ2-7,TRBV7-9,-,CASSLAASGRGYEQYF,TGTGCCAGCAGCTTAGCCGCTAGCGGGAGGGGCTACGAGCAGTACTTC
-,TRBJ2-2,TRBV7-3,many,CASSLEGPANTGELFF,TGTGCCAGCAGCCTGGAGGGTCCTGCGAACACCGGGGAGCTGTTTTTT
-,TRBJ1-5,TRBV24-1,few,CATEPDGSNQPQHF,TGTGCCACCGAACCAGACGGAAGCAATCAGCCCCAGCATTTT
TRBD2,TRBJ2-1,TRBV11-3,-,CASSLIAGVSYNEQFF,TGTGCCAGCAGCTTAATTGCGGGAGTAAGCTACAATGAGCAGTTCTTC
-,TRBJ2-7,TRBV20-1,-,CSATSTLTRTSYEQYF,TGCAGTGCTACCTCAACCCTTACTAGGACTTCCTACGAGCAGTACTTC
-,TRBJ2-2,TRBV14,many,CASSHGITGELFF,TGTGCCAGCAGCCACGGAATAACCGGGGAGCTGTTTTTT
TRBD1,TRBJ1-1,TRBV10-3,many,CAISPTGTDNTEAFF,TGTGCCATCAGCCCTACCGGGACAGATAACACTGAAGCTTTCTTT
TRBD1,TRBJ1-1,TRBV28,-,CASTTDRGRTEAFF,TGTGCCAGCACCACAGACAGGGGGCGAACTGAAGCTTTCTTT
TRBD2,TRBJ2-5,TRBV20-1,-,CSATSGTSGIGETQYF,TGCAGTGCTACGTCCGGGACTAGCGGGATTGGAGAGACCCAGTACTTC
-,TRBJ2-7,TRBV12-3/TRBV12-4,-,CASSLSGNPYEQYF,TGTGCCAGCAGTTTGTCCGGGAACCCGTACGAGCAGTACTTC
TRBD2,TRBJ2-1,TRBV19,-,CASSISEVWREAHNEQFF,TGTGCCAGTAGTATCTCCGAGGTGTGGCGGGAGGCCCACAATGAGCAGTTCTTC
TRBD2,TRBJ2-7,TRBV6-2/TRBV6-3,-,CASSYPRTSGRADLYEQYF,TGTGCCAGCAGTTACCCAAGGACTAGCGGGAGGGCCGACCTCTACGAGCAGTACTTC
-,TRBJ2-2,TRBV28,few,CASSFRKGNTGELFF,TGTGCCAGCAGTTTTAGGAAGGGGAACACCGGGGAGCTGTTTTTT
-,TRBJ2-1,TRBV19,few,CASSLRRSPQFF,TGTGCCAGTAGTCTGCGGAGATCACCGCAGTTCTTC
TRBD1,TRBJ2-1,TRBV12-3/TRBV12-4,-,CASSLILLMGQFYNEQFF,TGTGCCAGCAGTTTAATATTACTTATGGGACAGTTTTACAATGAGCAGTTCTTC
-,TRBJ1-1,TRBV5-1,few,CASSLEWGWDTEAFF,TGCGCCAGCAGCTTGGAATGGGGGTGGGACACTGAAGCTTTCTTT
-,TRBJ2-7,TRBV7-8,few,CASRKARRPPYEQYF,TGTGCCAGCAGGAAGGCGCGGAGACCCCCCTACGAGCAGTACTTC
TRBD2,TRBJ2-2,TRBV3-1,-,CASSLQKRTRTNTGELFF,TGTGCCAGCAGCCTGCAAAAAAGGACTAGAACGAACACCGGGGAGCTGTTTTTT
-,TRBJ2-4,TRBV6-2/TRBV6-3,few,CASSGKNIQYF,TGTGCCAGCAGTGGAAAAAACATTCAGTACTTC
TRBD2,TRBJ2-1,TRBV5-5,-,CASSLRSLAGVDNEQFF,TGTGCCAGCAGCTTGCGGTCCCTAGCGGGAGTTGACAATGAGCAGTTCTTC
-,TRBJ1-2,TRBV4-2,-,CASSQRGSGQPPGDYGYTF,TGTGCCAGCAGCCAGAGGGGGTCCGGACAGCCACCCGGAGACTATGGCTACACCTTC
-,TRBJ2-2,TRBV18,many,CASSPGLHTGELFF,TGTGCCAGCTCACCGGGACTTCACACCGGGGAGCTGTTTTTT
-,TRBJ2-3,TRBV6-1,-,CAGSKAVHTDTQYF,TGTGCCGGCAGTAAGGCAGTACACACAGATACGCAGTATTTT
-,TRBJ2-2,TRBV23-1,-,CASSQLTHTGELFF,TGCGCCAGCAGTCAGCTGACCCACACCGGGGAGCTGTTTTTT
-,TRBJ2-3,TRBV20-1,many,CSARGRGRTDTQYF,TGCAGTGCTAGAGGAAGGGGGAGGACAGATACGCAGTATTTT
TRBD2,TRBJ2-3,TRBV3-1,many,CASSLWTSGRSTDTQYF,TGTGCCAGCAGCCTTTGGACTAGCGGGAGAAGCACAGATACGCAGTATTTT
-,TRBJ2-5,TRBV6-1,-,CASSGWGSGLETQYF,TGTGCCAGCAGCGGATGGGGGAGTGGGCTTGAGACCCAGTACTTC
-,TRBJ2-3,TRBV12-3/TRBV12-4,few,CASSRASTADTQYF,TGTGCCAGCAGTAGGGCCTCGACCGCAGATACGCAGTATTTT
-,TRBJ1-2,TRBV18,-,CASSPSHSNYGYTF,TGTGCCAGCTCACCATCCCACAGCAACTATGGCTACACCTTC
-,TRBJ2-7,TRBV20-1,-,CSAREGRLVGQPYEQYF,TGCAGTGCTAGAGAGGGCCGACTAGTGGGCCAGCCTTACGAGCAGTACTTC
-,TRBJ2-3,TRBV29-1,many,CSVDRGAQTDTQYF,TGCAGCGTTGATCGGGGGGCGCAGACAGATACGCAGTATTTT
TRBD2,TRBJ2-7,TRBV15,-,CATSNWGGYEQYF,TGTGCCACCAGCAACTGGGGGGGGTACGAGCAGTACTTC
TRBD1,TRBJ1-4,TRBV3-1,many,CASRRTGGNEKLFF,TGTGCCAGCAGGCGGACAGGGGGAAACGAAAAACTGTTTTTT
-,TRBJ2-6,TRBV11-2,few,CASSFIGRVIFSGANVLTF,TGTGCCAGCAGCTTTATCGGCAGGGTCATCTTCTCTGGGGCCAACGTCCTGACTTTC
-,TRBJ2-7,TRBV28,-,CASSLPRAGEQYF,TGTGCCAGCAGTTTACCCCGGGCCGGAGAGCAGTACTTC
-,TRBJ2-1,TRBV7-3,few,CASSLAGPKDEQFF,TGTGCCAGCAGCTTAGCCGGCCCCAAGGATGAGCAGTTCTTC
-,TRBJ2-7,TRBV5-4,-,CASSFKTRGNYEQYF,TGTGCCAGCAGCTTTAAAACTAGAGGCAACTACGAGCAGTACTTC
TRBD1,TRBJ2-5,TRBV29-1,few,CSVEDLRGSETQYF,TGCAGCGTTGAAGATCTCAGGGGGTCCGAGACCCAGTACTTC